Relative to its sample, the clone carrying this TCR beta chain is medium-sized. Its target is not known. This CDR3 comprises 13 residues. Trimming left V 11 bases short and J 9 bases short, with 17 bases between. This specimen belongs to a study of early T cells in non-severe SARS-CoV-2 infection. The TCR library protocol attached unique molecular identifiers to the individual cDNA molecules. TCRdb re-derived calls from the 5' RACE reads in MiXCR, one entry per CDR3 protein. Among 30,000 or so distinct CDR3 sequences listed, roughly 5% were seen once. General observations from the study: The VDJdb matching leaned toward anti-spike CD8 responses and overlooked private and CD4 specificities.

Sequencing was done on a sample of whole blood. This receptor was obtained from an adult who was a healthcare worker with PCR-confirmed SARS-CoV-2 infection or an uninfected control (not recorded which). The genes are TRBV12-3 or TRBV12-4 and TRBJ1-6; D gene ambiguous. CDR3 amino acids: CARSGNSSSPLHF. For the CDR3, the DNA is TGTGCCCGCTCGGGGAACTCGAGTTCACCCCTCCACTTT.